The next 19 T cell receptor beta chains were all read from a single sample in a study of beta chain features in type 1 diabetes. The entirety of the isolated RNA underwent reverse transcription, so expressed TCRB transcripts were sequenced. Produced via immunoSEQ multiplex PCR; TCRdb's table is partial and in-frame only. Here the sample spans about 410,000 clones, about 14% being singletons. The sequenced sample was naive CD4+ T cells from blood. These receptors all stem from a young man in good health.

CDR3 sequence reads: CASSNRLPYEQYF. CDR3 nucleotide sequence: TGTGCCAGTAGTAACAGGTTACCCTACGAGCAGTACTTC. V and J are TRBV19 and TRBJ2-7; possibly TRBD1 for D (5 bases). This CDR3 is 13 amino acids long. Germline V gene sequence: CDR1 LNHDA, CDR2 SQIVND (reference sequence). V was trimmed by 4 bases and J by 2 bases, leaving 9 bases between them.

This clone was counted only a few times. This rearrangement joins TRBV25-1 to TRBJ2-7, with 9 bases identical to TRBD1. This CDR3 contains 14 residues. J lost 9 bases, V lost 6 bases, and 12 bases had no gene match. Germline CDR1 and CDR2: MGHDK and SYGVNS. CDR3 in DNA: TGTGCCAGCAGGGGTGGGGGACAGGGAATTGTGCAGTACTTC. Residues: CASRGGGQGIVQYF.

The J gene is TRBJ2-1, the V gene TRBV5-1; D is uncertain. Trimming took 3 bases from V and 4 from J, leaving 14 bases between them. Germline V gene lookup returns CDR1 SGHRS and CDR2 YFSETQ. The CDR3 runs to 15 residues. In nucleotides, the CDR3 is TGCGCCAGCAGCTCAGAAGGGCTACTATACAATGAGCAGTTCTTC. Translation: CASSSEGLLYNEQFF.

This clone was found a few times. The V and J genes are TRBV29-1 and TRBJ1-2; D uncertain. CDR3 size: 14 residues. V was clipped by 3 bases and J by 0 bases, with 11 bases between them. Germline values: CDR1 SQVTM, CDR2 ANQGSEA. The CDR3 DNA reads TGCAGCGTTGATGCGGGGAGTGCTAACTATGGCTACACCTTC. Translation gives CSVDAGSANYGYTF.

Here the CDR3 reads CATSREGGVSPLHF. CDR3 bases: TGTGCCACCAGCAGAGAAGGGGGGGTTTCACCCCTCCACTTT. The chain joins TRBV15 to TRBJ1-6, with a tentative D call TRBD1 (6 bases). CDR3 length equals 14 residues. V was pared by 0 bases and J by 9 bases, with 9 bases between. Germline loops: CDR1 LNHNV, CDR2 YYDKDF (reference sequence).

The J gene is TRBJ2-1, the V gene TRBV7-2; TRBD1 aligns across 11 bases. Per germline, CDR1 SGHTA and CDR2 FQGNSA. Losses at the gene ends were 5 bases for V and 7 bases for J; bases not matched to a gene: 10. This CDR3 has 16 amino acids. The CDR3 bases are TGTGCCAGCAGCCGTCGAGGACAGGGGGCCGAGAATGAGCAGTTCTTC. Encoded protein: CASSRRGQGAENEQFF.

The chain carries TRBV7-2 and TRBJ2-3, with D perhaps matching TRBD1 or TRBD2 (5 bases each). This CDR3 comprises 13 residues. Trimming shortened V by 1 base and J by 10 bases, and 12 bases separated the two germline ends. Per the germline V gene, CDR1 is SGHTA and CDR2 is FQGNSA. CDR3 in DNA: TGTGCCAGCAGCTTAGGGTGGGGCGGGTCGCAGTATTTT. Amino acid sequence: CASSLGWGGSQYF.

This chain joins TRBV2 and TRBJ2-3; D is possibly TRBD1 or TRBD2 (5 bases each). CDR1 and CDR2 (germline): SNHLY, FYNNEI. V was clipped by 1 base and J by 7 bases, with 15 bases between them. This CDR3 region has 15 residues. CDR3 in amino acids: CASSEEGTGMNTQYF. DNA of the CDR3: TGTGCCAGCAGTGAAGAGGGGACGGGCATGAATACGCAGTATTTT.

V and J are TRBV2 and TRBJ2-5; D possibly corresponds to TRBD2 (7 bases). The V end was cut by 8 bases, the J end by 9 bases, with 16 bases between. CDR3 length equals 12 residues. From germline, CDR1 is SNHLY and CDR2 FYNNEI. CDR3 loop: CASRGAQIAQYF. Here the CDR3 DNA reads TGTGCCAGCCGGGGGGCCCAGATTGCCCAGTACTTC.

The chain is built from TRBV5-4 and TRBJ2-3; D is undetermined. Trimming cost V 4 bases and J 6 bases, with 9 bases left between them. CDR1 SGHNT and CDR2 YYREEE come from the germline V gene (reference sequence). The CDR3 has 12 residues. CDR3 region: CASSLKEDTQYF. Here the CDR3 DNA reads TGTGCCAGCAGCCTCAAGGAGGATACGCAGTATTTT.

The chain carries TRBV28 and TRBJ2-7; 7 nucleotides match TRBD2. With V trimmed by 5 bases and J by 4 bases, 2 bases remained unmatched. CDR3 length: 12 amino acids. Per germline, CDR1 MDHEN and CDR2 SYDVKM. CDR3 amino acids: CASSPGGYEQYV. CDR3 bases: TGTGCCAGCAGTCCGGGGGGTTACGAGCAGTACGTC.

The chain uses TRBV4-3 and TRBJ2-4; 10 nucleotides align to TRBD2. This CDR3 has 17 residues. Looked up from germline, CDR1 is LGHNA and CDR2 is YSLEER. J gave up 3 bases and V 1 base, and 6 bases lay outside the gene matches. This chain's CDR3 is CASSQAGLADGKNIQYF. CDR3 DNA sequence: TGCGCCAGCAGCCAAGCAGGACTAGCGGACGGCAAAAACATTCAGTACTTC.

This clone was seen a few times. The chain recombines TRBV5-6 with TRBJ2-3, with 10 positions matching TRBD1. Per the germline V gene, CDR1 is SGHDT and CDR2 is YYEEEE. This CDR3 has 18 amino acids. The junction had 8 bases not matched to a gene; V was cut back by 1 base and J by 0 bases. The CDR3 DNA sequence: TGTGCCAGCAGCTTGCCGGGACAGGGGATTTTCAGCACAGATACGCAGTATTTT. It translates to CASSLPGQGIFSTDTQYF.

In this sample, this clone turned up a few times. The rearrangement joins TRBV12-5 to TRBJ2-1, with 8 bases aligning to TRBD2. Germline V gene sequence: CDR1 LGHNT, CDR2 FRNRAP. V was pared by 5 bases and J by 1 base, with 4 bases of the junction left unmatched. This CDR3 is 15 amino acids long. CDR3 sequence: CASGPGLGSYNEQFF. The CDR3 nucleotides are TGTGCTAGTGGTCCGGGACTAGGGTCCTACAATGAGCAGTTCTTC.

With regard to this clone: Other DNA sequences in this specimen translate into the identical CDR3. V and J are TRBV27 and TRBJ2-5; D gene uncertain. This CDR3 is 14 amino acids long. Germline values: CDR1 MNHEY, CDR2 SMNVEV (reference sequence). Trimming took off 6 bases at V and 11 bases at J, with 22 bases between the two ends. The DNA for the CDR3 is TGTGCCAGCAGAGACCCCCTTCGGACCGAGGAACAGTACTTC. It encodes CASRDPLRTEEQYF.

CDR3 DNA sequence: TGTGCCAGCAGTTACTCGGCCGGGGAGCTGTTTTTT. Translated, it gives CASSYSAGELFF. V gene TRBV6-5 combines with J gene TRBJ2-2; no definite D call. The germline gives CDR1 MNHEY, CDR2 SVGAGI. V lost 0 bases, J lost 6 bases, and 2 bases lay in between. The CDR3 loop spans 12 amino acids.

This clone came up a few times. The chain carries TRBV29-1 and TRBJ2-3; D unresolved. The CDR3 has 12 amino acids. Germline values: CDR1 SQVTM, CDR2 ANQGSEA. With 6 bases removed from V and 3 bases from J, the gap between germline ends came to 10 bases. The CDR3 DNA reads as TGCAGCGTCAGGCTCGTTACAGATACGCAGTATTTT. This codes for CSVRLVTDTQYF.

Regarding this clone: A much larger clonotype is one base distant, so this may be a read error. The rearrangement uses TRBV9 and TRBJ2-3; D unresolved. Trimming shortened V by 3 bases and J by 4 bases, and 3 bases separated the two germline ends. This CDR3 is 11 amino acids long. Germline CDR1 and CDR2: SGDLS and YYNGEE. CDR3 in amino acids: CASSAPDTQYF. The CDR3 DNA sequence: TGTGCCAGCAGCGCCCCAGATACGCAGTATTTT.

The V and J genes are TRBV13 and TRBJ2-2; D is ambiguous. Per germline, CDR1 PRHDT and CDR2 FYEKMQ (reference sequence). Trimming shortened V by 5 bases and J by 7 bases, and 5 bases separated the two germline ends. The CDR3 consists of 11 residues. CDR3 loop: CASSKNGELFF. CDR3 bases: TGTGCCAGCAGCAAGAACGGGGAGCTGTTTTTT. Looking up the rest from reference TRBV13 and TRBJ2-2 gives the full variable domain: AAGVIQSPRHLIKEKRETATLKCYPIPRHDTVYWYQQGPGQDPQFLISFYEKMQSDKGSIPDRFSAQQFSDYHSELNMSSLELGDSALYFCASSKNGELFFGEGSRLTVL.